The TCR beta chain under discussion was sequenced for a study of tumor-infiltrating lymphocytes in primary liver carcinoma. As for this clonotype: A clone one base away is much larger, so this may be a read error.

RNA was extracted from whole blood without cell sorting, alongside germline DNA. The input was approximately 0.45 ug total RNA; TCR beta cDNA was made from it with a constant-region primer. ARM-PCR, slightly modified, supplied the TCR beta libraries through three nested multiplex PCR rounds. Investigators reported that the first two PCR rounds, at roughly 10 cycles each, used TRBV1-TRBV30 forward primers with a C-beta reverse primer. Via MiXCR, TCRdb re-called the multiplex PCR reads, giving one row per CDR3 protein. The table has about 310,000 distinct CDR3 sequences, almost 60% seen once. The length of the CDR3 is 16 residues. Germline V gives CDR1 SGHAT, CDR2 FQNNGV.

The sample consisted of peripheral blood. The TCR originated in a woman younger than 45 with primary liver carcinoma and hepatitis B virus infection. The chain has TRBV11-2 and TRBJ2-1; D perhaps matches TRBD2 (7 bases). The CDR3 nucleotides are TGTGTCAGCAGCTTAGCGCCGGGGGGCGTGTGGAATGAGCAGTTCTTC. As protein: CVSSLAPGGVWNEQFF.